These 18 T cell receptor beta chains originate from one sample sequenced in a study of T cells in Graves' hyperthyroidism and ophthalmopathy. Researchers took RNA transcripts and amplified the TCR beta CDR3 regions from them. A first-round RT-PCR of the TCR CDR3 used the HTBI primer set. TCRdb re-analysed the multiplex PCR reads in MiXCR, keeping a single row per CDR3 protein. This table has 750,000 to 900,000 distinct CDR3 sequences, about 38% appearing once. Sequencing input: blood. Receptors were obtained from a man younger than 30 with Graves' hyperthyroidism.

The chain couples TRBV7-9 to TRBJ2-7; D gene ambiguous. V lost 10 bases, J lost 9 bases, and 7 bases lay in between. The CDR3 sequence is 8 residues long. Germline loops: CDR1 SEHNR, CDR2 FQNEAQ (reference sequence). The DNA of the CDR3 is TGTGCCACCGCCGGGCAGTACTTC. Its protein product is CATAGQYF.

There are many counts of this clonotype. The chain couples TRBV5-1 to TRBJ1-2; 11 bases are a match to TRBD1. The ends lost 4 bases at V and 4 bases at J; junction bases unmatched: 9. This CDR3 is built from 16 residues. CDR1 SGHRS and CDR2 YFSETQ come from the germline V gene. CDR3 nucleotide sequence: TGCGCCAGCAGCGCCGCAGGGACAGGGGGAAGCTATGGCTACACCTTC. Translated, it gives CASSAAGTGGSYGYTF.

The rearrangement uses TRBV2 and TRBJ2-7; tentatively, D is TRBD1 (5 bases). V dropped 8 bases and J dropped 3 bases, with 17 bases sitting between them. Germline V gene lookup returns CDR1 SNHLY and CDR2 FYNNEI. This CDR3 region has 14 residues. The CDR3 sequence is CASLSQAGHYEQYF. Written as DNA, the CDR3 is TGTGCCAGCTTGAGTCAGGCAGGGCACTACGAGCAGTACTTC.

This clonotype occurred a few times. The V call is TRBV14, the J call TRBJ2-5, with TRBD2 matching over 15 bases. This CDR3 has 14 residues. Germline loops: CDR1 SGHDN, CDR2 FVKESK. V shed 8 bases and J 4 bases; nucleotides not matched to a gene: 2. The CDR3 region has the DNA TGTGCCAGCGCGGGACTAGCGGGGGGAGAGACCCAGTACTTC. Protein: CASAGLAGGETQYF.

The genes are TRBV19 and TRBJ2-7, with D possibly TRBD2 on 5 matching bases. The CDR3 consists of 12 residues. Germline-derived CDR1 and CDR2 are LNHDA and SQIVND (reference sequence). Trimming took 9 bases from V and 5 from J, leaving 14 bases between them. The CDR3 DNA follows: TGTGCCAGCGCTCCCGGGAACGACGAGCAGTACTTC. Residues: CASAPGNDEQYF.

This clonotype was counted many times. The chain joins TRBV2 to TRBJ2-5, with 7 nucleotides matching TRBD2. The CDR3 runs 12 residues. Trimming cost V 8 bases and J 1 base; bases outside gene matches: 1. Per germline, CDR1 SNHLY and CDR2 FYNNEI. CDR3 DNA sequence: TGTGCCAGCCGGGGGGTCCAAGAGACCCAGTACTTC. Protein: CASRGVQETQYF.

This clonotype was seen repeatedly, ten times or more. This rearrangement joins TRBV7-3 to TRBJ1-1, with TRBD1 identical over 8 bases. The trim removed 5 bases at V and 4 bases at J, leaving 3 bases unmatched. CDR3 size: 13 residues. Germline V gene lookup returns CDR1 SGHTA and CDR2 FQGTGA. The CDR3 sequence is CASSRGQGTEAFF. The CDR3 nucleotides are TGTGCCAGCAGCCGCGGACAGGGCACTGAAGCTTTCTTT.

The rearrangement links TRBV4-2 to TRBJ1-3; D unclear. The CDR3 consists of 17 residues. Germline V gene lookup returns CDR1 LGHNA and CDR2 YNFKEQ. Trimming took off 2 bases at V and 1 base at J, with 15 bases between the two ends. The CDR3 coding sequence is TGTGCCAGCAGCCAAATAAGCGGGATGGTTTCTGGAAACACCATATATTTT. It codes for CASSQISGMVSGNTIYF.

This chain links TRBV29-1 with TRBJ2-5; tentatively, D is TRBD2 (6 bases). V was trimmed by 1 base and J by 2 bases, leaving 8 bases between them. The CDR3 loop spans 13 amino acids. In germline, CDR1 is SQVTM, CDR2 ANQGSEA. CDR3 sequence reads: CSVEGGEQETQYF. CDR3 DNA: TGCAGCGTTGAAGGCGGGGAACAAGAGACCCAGTACTTC.

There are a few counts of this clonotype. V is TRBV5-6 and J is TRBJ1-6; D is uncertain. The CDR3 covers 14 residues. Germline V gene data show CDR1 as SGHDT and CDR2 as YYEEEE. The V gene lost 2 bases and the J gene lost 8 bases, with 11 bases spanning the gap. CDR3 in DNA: TGTGCCAGCAGCTTTTGGACGCGTGATTCACCCCTCCACTTT. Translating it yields CASSFWTRDSPLHF. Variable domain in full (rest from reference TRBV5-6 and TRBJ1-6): DAGVTQSPTHLIKTRGQQVTLRCSPKSGHDTVSWYQQALGQGPQFIFQYYEEEERQRGNFPDRFSGHQFPNYSSELNVNALLLGDSALYLCASSFWTRDSPLHFGNGTRLTVT.

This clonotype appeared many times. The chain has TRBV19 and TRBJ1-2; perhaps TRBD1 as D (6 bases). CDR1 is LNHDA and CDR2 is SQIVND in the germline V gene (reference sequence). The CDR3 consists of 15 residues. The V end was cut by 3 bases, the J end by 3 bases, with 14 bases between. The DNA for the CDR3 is TGTGCCAGTAGTATCTGGGCAGGGGAAGACTATGGCTACACCTTC. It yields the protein CASSIWAGEDYGYTF.

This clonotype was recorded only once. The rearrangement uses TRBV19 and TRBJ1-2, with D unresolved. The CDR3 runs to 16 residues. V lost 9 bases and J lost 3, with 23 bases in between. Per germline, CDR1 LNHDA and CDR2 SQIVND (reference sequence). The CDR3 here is CASSEYWAGKYYGYTF. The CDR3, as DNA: TGTGCCAGCAGCGAGTATTGGGCAGGAAAGTACTATGGCTACACCTTC.

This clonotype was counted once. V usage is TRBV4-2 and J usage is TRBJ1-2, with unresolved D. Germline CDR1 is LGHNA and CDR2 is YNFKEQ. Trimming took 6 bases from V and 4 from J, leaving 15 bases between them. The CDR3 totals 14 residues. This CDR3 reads CASSPDPPTYGYTF. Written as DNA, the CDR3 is TGTGCCAGCAGTCCAGACCCCCCGACCTATGGCTACACCTTC.

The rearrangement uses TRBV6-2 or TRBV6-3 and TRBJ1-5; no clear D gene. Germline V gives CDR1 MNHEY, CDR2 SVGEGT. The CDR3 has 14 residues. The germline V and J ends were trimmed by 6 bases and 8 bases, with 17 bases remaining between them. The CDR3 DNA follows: TGTGCCAGCAGCCTCCATTATCCGGTCAAGCCCCAGCATTTT. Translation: CASSLHYPVKPQHF.

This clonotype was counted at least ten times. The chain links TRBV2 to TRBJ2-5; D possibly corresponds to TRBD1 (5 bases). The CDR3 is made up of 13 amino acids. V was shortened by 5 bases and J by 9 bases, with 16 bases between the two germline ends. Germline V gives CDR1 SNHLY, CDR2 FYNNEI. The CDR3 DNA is TGTGCCAGCAGTCCAACCCAGGGCCCCTCCCAGTACTTC. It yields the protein CASSPTQGPSQYF.

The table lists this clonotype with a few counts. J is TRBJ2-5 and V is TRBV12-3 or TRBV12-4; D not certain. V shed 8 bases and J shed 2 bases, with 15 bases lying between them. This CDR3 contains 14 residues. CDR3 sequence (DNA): TGTGCCAGCGCTTTCCCCGACGCTCAAGAGACCCAGTACTTC. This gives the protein CASAFPDAQETQYF.

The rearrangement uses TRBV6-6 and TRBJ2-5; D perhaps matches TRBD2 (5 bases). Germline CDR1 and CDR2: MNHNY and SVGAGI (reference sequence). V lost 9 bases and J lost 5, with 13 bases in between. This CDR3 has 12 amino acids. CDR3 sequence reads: CARRTPEETQYF. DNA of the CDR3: TGTGCCAGGAGGACTCCTGAGGAGACCCAGTACTTC.

Here the CDR3 DNA reads TGTGCCAGCAGCCTCCCTTTGGAGCAAGAGACCCAGTACTTC. This encodes CASSLPLEQETQYF. The gene calls are TRBV9 and TRBJ2-5; D unclear. This CDR3 contains 14 residues. CDR1 and CDR2 from the germline V gene are SGDLS and YYNGEE. The V end lost 4 bases, the J end lost 2 bases, and 12 bases lay between the germline ends.